One sample yielded the 19 T cell receptor beta chains listed below, sequenced in a study of identical twins. One entry per CDR3 protein, called by TCRdb with MiXCR from the 5' RACE reads. The sample has about 250,000 distinct CDR3 sequences, over 11% seen once; the top ten hold 8.8%. Sequencing input: memory (CD45RO+) T cells sorted from blood. The receptors derive from a woman aged 18-30 years in good health.

The chain joins TRBV20-1 to TRBJ1-5; D uncertain. The CDR3 contains 13 residues. The germline V and J ends were trimmed by 3 bases and 5 bases, with 11 bases remaining between them. The V gene's germline CDR1 is DFQATT and CDR2 SNEGSKA (reference sequence). CDR3 sequence: CSARTGLDQPQHF. The CDR3 nucleotides read TGCAGTGCTAGGACTGGTCTCGATCAGCCCCAGCATTTT.

This clonotype occurred a few times. This rearrangement joins TRBV19 to TRBJ2-1; 7 bases agree with TRBD2. The germline gives CDR1 LNHDA, CDR2 SQIVND (reference sequence). With V trimmed by 6 bases and J by 5 bases, 7 bases remained unmatched. CDR3 length: 14 residues. DNA of the CDR3: TGTGCCAGTAGAGGCCGCGGGAGTAACAATGAGCAGTTCTTC. Amino acid sequence: CASRGRGSNNEQFF.

In regard to this clonotype: One end of the junction does not line up with germline, which may come from a read error. The chain's CDR3 is CSARDLQRLYQGTQYF. Written as DNA, the CDR3 is TGCAGTGCTAGAGATCTGCAGCGGCTATACCAAGGGACCCAGTACTTC. V and J are TRBV20-1 and TRBJ2-5; possible D gene TRBD2, 5 bases. The CDR3 consists of 16 residues. Germline V CDR1 and CDR2: DFQATT, SNEGSKA (reference sequence).

The rearrangement uses TRBV25-1 and TRBJ1-6, with 10 bases lining up with TRBD1. V lost 2 bases and J lost 8; bases outside the gene matches: 3. This CDR3 is built from 15 residues. Germline-derived CDR1 and CDR2 are MGHDK and SYGVNS. CDR3 amino acids: CASSERGQGHSPLHF. The CDR3 DNA reads as TGTGCCAGCAGTGAAAGGGGACAGGGGCATTCACCCCTCCACTTT.

This clonotype was seen a few times. This chain connects TRBV30 to TRBJ1-1; D unclear. V lost 4 bases to trimming and J lost 0 bases, with 12 bases between them. Looked up from germline, CDR1 is GTSNPN and CDR2 is SVGIG (reference sequence). There are 14 residues in the CDR3. The CDR3 DNA follows: TGTGCCTGGACCAAGGGCAGGATGAACACTGAAGCTTTCTTT. Protein sequence: CAWTKGRMNTEAFF.

The chain carries TRBV5-1 and TRBJ2-4; 8 bases map to TRBD2. Germline V gene lookup returns CDR1 SGHRS and CDR2 YFSETQ. J gave up 1 base and V 1 base, and 4 bases lay outside the gene matches. The CDR3 sequence is 16 residues long. This CDR3 reads CASSLISGAAKNIQYF. The CDR3 region has the DNA TGCGCCAGCAGCTTGATTAGCGGGGCCGCCAAAAACATTCAGTACTTC.

This clonotype was observed many times. V and J are TRBV5-1 and TRBJ1-6; D ambiguous. This CDR3 has 15 residues. The V end was cut by 0 bases, the J end by 8 bases, with 12 bases between. The germline V gene encodes CDR1 SGHRS and CDR2 YFSETQ. CDR3 region: CASSLVGLFDSPLHF. The CDR3, as DNA: TGCGCCAGCAGCTTGGTTGGGCTGTTCGATTCACCCCTCCACTTT.

The table lists this clonotype with a few counts. The chain employs TRBV29-1 and TRBJ2-7; 11 bases are a match to TRBD2. The CDR3 spans 16 residues. In germline, CDR1 is SQVTM, CDR2 ANQGSEA. The ends lost 4 bases at V and 3 bases at J; junction bases unmatched: 11. Here the CDR3 reads CSVGTSTSGNHYEQYF. CDR3 in DNA: TGCAGCGTTGGCACCTCGACTAGCGGGAATCACTACGAGCAGTACTTC.

The chain recombines TRBV7-2 with TRBJ1-3, with a possible D match to TRBD1 (5 bases). Germline CDR1 is SGHTA and CDR2 is FQGNSA. V dropped 3 bases and J dropped 3 bases, with 6 bases sitting between them. The CDR3 has 13 residues. The CDR3 sequence: CASSFDSGNTIYF. CDR3 coding DNA: TGTGCCAGCAGCTTCGACAGTGGAAACACCATATATTTT.

The J gene is TRBJ1-2, the V gene TRBV20-1; D unclear. The CDR3 contains 12 residues. Germline CDR1 DFQATT, CDR2 SNEGSKA (reference sequence). V shed 2 bases and J shed 8 bases, with 12 bases lying between them. The CDR3 DNA reads TGCAGTGCTAGATACGGGTGGGAAGGCTACACCTTC. This gives the protein CSARYGWEGYTF.

The chain links TRBV6-2 or TRBV6-3 to TRBJ2-7; unclear D gene. The CDR3 is 13 amino acids. The germline V gene has CDR1 MNHEY and CDR2 SVGEGT. Trimming took 2 bases from V and 1 from J, leaving 6 bases between them. The CDR3 reads CASSYKGSYEQYF. The CDR3 DNA reads as TGTGCCAGCAGTTACAAGGGATCCTACGAGCAGTACTTC.

This chain links TRBV7-6 with TRBJ2-1, with D possibly TRBD2 on 6 matching bases. Germline lookup yields CDR1 SGHVS and CDR2 FNYEAQ. This CDR3 has 16 residues. Trimming left V 5 bases short and J 2 bases short, with 16 bases between. The CDR3 here is CASSAGFASAYNEQFF. CDR3 DNA: TGTGCCAGCAGCGCCGGGTTTGCTAGCGCCTACAATGAGCAGTTCTTC.

V and J are TRBV5-1 and TRBJ2-1; 10 nucleotides line up with TRBD2. V lost 7 bases, J lost 5 bases, and 6 bases stayed unmatched. The CDR3 totals 14 residues. Germline V gives CDR1 SGHRS, CDR2 YFSETQ. The CDR3 DNA reads as TGCGCCAGCCGTGGCCTAGCGGGGGACAATGAGCAGTTCTTC. Translated: CASRGLAGDNEQFF.

This clonotype has a count of ten or more. This chain uses TRBV20-1 with TRBJ1-4, with no clear D. Trimming removed 4 bases at V and 3 bases at J, with 9 bases between. Germline CDR1 DFQATT, CDR2 SNEGSKA (reference sequence). CDR3 length: 13 amino acids. This chain's CDR3 is CSAIFGPNEKLFF. The CDR3 DNA is TGCAGTGCTATATTTGGACCTAATGAAAAACTGTTTTTT.

This clonotype was seen a handful of times. CDR3 bases: TGTGCCAGCGGACTGACTAGCGGGAGGTTGGGTGAGCAGTTCTTC. Its translation is CASGLTSGRLGEQFF. The chain employs TRBV6-1 and TRBJ2-1; 13 nucleotides agree with TRBD2. This CDR3 is 15 amino acids long. After removal of 8 bases from V and 9 bases from J, the junction contained 10 bases not matched to a gene. From germline, CDR1 is MNHNS and CDR2 SASEGT.

There are many counts of this clonotype. The gene calls are TRBV20-1 and TRBJ2-7, with D maybe TRBD1 (5 bases). Trimming removed 0 bases from V and 5 bases from J, with 14 bases in between. The length of the CDR3 is 14 residues. CDR1 is DFQATT and CDR2 is SNEGSKA in the germline V gene (reference sequence). The CDR3: CSARDGRELDEQYF. CDR3 DNA: TGCAGTGCTAGAGACGGCAGGGAATTGGACGAGCAGTACTTC.

This clonotype was detected a few times. The rearrangement joins TRBV7-9 to TRBJ2-2; D uncertain. Germline V lookup: CDR1 SEHNR, CDR2 FQNEAQ (reference sequence). Between the trimmed V and J ends, which lost 1 base and 8 bases, there was a span of 11 bases. The CDR3 consists of 14 residues. The DNA for the CDR3 is TGTGCCAGCAGCTTAGTTTCCGTAACTGGGGAGCTGTTTTTT. As protein: CASSLVSVTGELFF. The whole variable domain, filled in from reference TRBV7-9 and TRBJ2-2, reads DTGVSQNPRHKITKRGQNVTFRCDPISEHNRLYWYRQTLGQGPEFLTYFQNEAQLEKSRLLSDRFSAERPKGSFSTLEIQRTEQGDSAMYLCASSLVSVTGELFFGEGSRLTVL.

This clonotype has a handful of counts. The chain has TRBV7-2 and TRBJ2-3; no clear D gene. This CDR3 is built from 15 residues. The ends were cut back, 1 base at V and 2 bases at J, with 10 bases in the middle. Germline V lookup: CDR1 SGHTA, CDR2 FQGNSA. CDR3 in DNA: TGTGCCAGCAGCTTAGAGGTAGCCTACACAGATACGCAGTATTTT. Protein product: CASSLEVAYTDTQYF.

This clonotype has more than one count but fewer than ten. The chain links TRBV20-1 to TRBJ1-4; D is possibly TRBD1 (5 bases). Trimming took off 6 bases at V and 4 bases at J, with 12 bases between the two ends. This CDR3 comprises 13 residues. From germline, CDR1 is DFQATT and CDR2 SNEGSKA (reference sequence). For the CDR3, the DNA is TGCAGTGCCCAACAGGCTTTTAATGAAAAACTGTTTTTT. This encodes CSAQQAFNEKLFF.